The text below deals with one T cell receptor beta chain. Its target is unknown. TCRdb's copy holds only in-frame clones and misses some; the assay was immunoSEQ multiplex PCR. This sample has 96,000 or so clones, with about nine tenths found just once. This entry is derived from a study of T cell responses to AZD1222 COVID-19 vaccine. Germline lookup yields CDR1 KGHSH and CDR2 LQKENI. The trim removed 8 bases at V and 4 bases at J, leaving 4 bases unmatched. The CDR3 runs to 14 residues. Study-wide points: Spike-specific TCR breadth and depth were elevated following two AZD1222 doses. Clonal diversity was possibly underestimated, and the donors were mostly white British, with more females.

J is TRBJ2-1 and V is TRBV18; 11 positions agree with TRBD2. Here the sequenced sample was peripheral blood, taken on day 0 of AZD1222 vaccination. This receptor was identified in an adult in good health. CDR3 residues: CASHLAGGYNEQFF. The CDR3 nucleotides are TGTGCCAGCCATCTAGCGGGGGGTTACAATGAGCAGTTCTTC.